The 8 T cell receptor beta chains below were found in one sample sequenced in a study of T cells in localized non-small cell lung cancer. The protocol was immunoSEQ multiplex PCR, while the TCRdb copy is restricted to in-frame clones and leaves out a portion. The sample lists about 78,000 clones, roughly four fifths occurring once. Material: peripheral blood, obtained before any cancer treatment. Receptor source: a man aged 35-75 years with stage I lung adenocarcinoma.

The rearrangement joins TRBV7-2 to TRBJ1-6; the D is unclear. The V end lost 4 bases, the J end lost 6 bases, and 13 bases lay between the germline ends. This CDR3 comprises 15 residues. Per the germline V gene, CDR1 is SGHTA and CDR2 is FQGNSA. The CDR3 reads CASSSRMGFNSPLHF. The CDR3 nucleotides are TGTGCCAGCAGCTCCAGGATGGGGTTTAATTCACCCCTCCACTTT.

This clone was observed a few times. The J gene is TRBJ2-3, the V gene TRBV5-5, with TRBD1 identical over 9 bases. V was pared by 3 bases and J by 5 bases, with 13 bases of the junction left unmatched. The CDR3 has 17 residues. CDR1 is SGHKS and CDR2 is YYEKEE in the germline V gene (reference sequence). This CDR3 is CASSSFPGTGNGDTQYF. The CDR3 DNA sequence: TGTGCCAGCAGCTCATTTCCCGGGACAGGGAATGGAGATACGCAGTATTTT. The complete variable domain, with remaining parts taken from reference TRBV5-5 and TRBJ2-3, reads DAGVTQSPTHLIKTRGQQVTLRCSPISGHKSVSWYQQVLGQGPQFIFQYYEKEERGRGNFPDRFSARQFPNYSSELNVNALLLGDSALYLCASSSFPGTGNGDTQYFGPGTRLTVL.

This chain links TRBV7-2 with TRBJ2-1, with D possibly matching TRBD2 (7 bases). The CDR3 loop spans 14 amino acids. V gave up 6 bases and J gave up 3 bases, with 12 bases separating them. CDR1 and CDR2 from the germline V gene are SGHTA and FQGNSA. CDR3 DNA: TGTGCCAGCAGGAAGGGGGGGAGCTACAATGAGCAGTTCTTC. Its translation is CASRKGGSYNEQFF. The full variable domain, with the rest looked up from reference TRBV7-2 and TRBJ2-1, is GAGVSQSPSNKVTEKGKDVELRCDPISGHTALYWYRQSLGQGLEFLIYFQGNSAPDKSGLPSDRFSAERTGGSVSTLTIQRTQQEDSAVYLCASRKGGSYNEQFFGPGTRLTVL.

This chain uses TRBV10-3 with TRBJ2-7, with 7 bases fitting TRBD1. This CDR3 is 12 amino acids long. The J segment lost 0 bases and the V segment lost 8 bases, leaving 1 base of the junction unmatched. Germline loops: CDR1 ENHRY, CDR2 SYGVKD. CDR3: CAIGDSSYEQYF. The CDR3 bases are TGTGCCATCGGGGACAGCTCCTACGAGCAGTACTTC.

This chain uses TRBV14 with TRBJ2-5, with TRBD2 identical over 8 bases. CDR1 is SGHDN and CDR2 is FVKESK in the germline V gene. V was clipped by 0 bases and J by 1 base; unmatched bases: 10. The CDR3 contains 18 residues. The DNA of the CDR3 is TGTGCCAGCAGCCAAGATCGACGAGCGGGAGTGTTCCAAGAGACCCAGTACTTC. Amino acids: CASSQDRRAGVFQETQYF.

The rearrangement uses TRBV16 and TRBJ1-5, with 9 bases lining up with TRBD1. J was trimmed by 3 bases and V by 4 bases; bases with no gene match: 7. CDR3 length: 16 amino acids. The germline gives CDR1 KGHSY, CDR2 FQNENV. CDR3 protein: CASSPGDRVNNQPQHF. CDR3 DNA sequence: TGTGCCAGCAGCCCTGGGGACAGGGTAAACAATCAGCCCCAGCATTTT. Looking up the rest from reference TRBV16 and TRBJ1-5 gives the full variable domain: GEEVAQTPKHLVRGEGQKAKLYCAPIKGHSYVFWYQQVLKNEFKFLISFQNENVFDETGMPKERFSAKCLPNSPCSLEIQATKLEDSAVYFCASSPGDRVNNQPQHFGDGTRLSIL.

The V and J genes are TRBV18 and TRBJ2-3; D might be TRBD2 (6 bases). This CDR3 has 16 residues. Germline V CDR1 and CDR2: KGHSH, LQKENI. Deletions cut 4 bases from V and 4 bases from J, with 18 bases between. The CDR3, as DNA: TGTGCCAGCTCACGGGTCCTAGCGCCGATTTCAGATACGCAGTATTTT. Its protein is CASSRVLAPISDTQYF.

V is TRBV2 and J is TRBJ1-2, with a weak D call TRBD1 (6 bases). Trimming left V 3 bases short and J 7 bases short, with 9 bases between. CDR1 and CDR2 (germline): SNHLY, FYNNEI. There are 12 residues in the CDR3. CDR3 protein: CASSEGGPGYTF. The CDR3, as DNA: TGTGCCAGCAGTGAGGGGGGCCCTGGCTACACCTTC.